The subject of this entry is one TCR beta chain. Its cognate antigen is unknown. The entry originates in a study of T cell responses to AZD1222 COVID-19 vaccine. Study-level findings and limits: Baseline seropositivity characterized only a handful of AZD1222 recipients. Spike-specific TCR breadth and depth rose after two AZD1222 doses. Donor demographics were predominantly white British with a female majority; clonal diversity may be underestimated.

Profiling relied on immunoSEQ multiplex PCR, and the TCRdb table lists in-frame clones only, not all of them. Of 90,000 to 150,000 clones in the sample, 88% were seen once. Source: peripheral blood, taken 28 days after the second AZD1222 dose. This TCR was recovered from an adult who received the AZD1222 COVID-19 vaccine.

CDR3 region: CASTRRTGDMNTEAFF. The DNA for the CDR3 is TGTGCCAGCACCAGAAGGACAGGGGACATGAACACTGAAGCTTTCTTT. V gene TRBV28 combines with J gene TRBJ1-1; 9 positions agree with TRBD1. Germline trimming cut 7 bases from V and 0 bases from J; bases unmatched to any gene: 9. Germline CDR1 and CDR2: MDHEN and SYDVKM. This CDR3 has 16 residues. The whole variable domain, remainder taken from reference TRBV28 and TRBJ1-1, is DVKVTQSSRYLVKRTGEKVFLECVQDMDHENMFWYRQDPGLGLRLIYFSYDVKMKEKGDIPEGYSVSREKKERFSLILESASTNQTSMYLCASTRRTGDMNTEAFFGQGTRLTVV.